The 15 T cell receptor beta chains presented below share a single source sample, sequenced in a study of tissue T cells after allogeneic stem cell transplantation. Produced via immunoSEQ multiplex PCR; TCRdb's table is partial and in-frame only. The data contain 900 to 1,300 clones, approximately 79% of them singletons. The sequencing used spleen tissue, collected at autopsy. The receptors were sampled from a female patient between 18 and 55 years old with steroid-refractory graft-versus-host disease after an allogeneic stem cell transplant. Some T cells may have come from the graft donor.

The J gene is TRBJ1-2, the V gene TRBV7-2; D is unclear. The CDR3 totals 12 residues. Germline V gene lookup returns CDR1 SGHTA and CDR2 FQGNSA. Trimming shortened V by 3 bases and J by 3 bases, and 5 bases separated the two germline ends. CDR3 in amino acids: CASSLAYYGYTF. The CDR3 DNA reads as TGTGCCAGCAGCTTGGCATACTATGGCTACACCTTC.

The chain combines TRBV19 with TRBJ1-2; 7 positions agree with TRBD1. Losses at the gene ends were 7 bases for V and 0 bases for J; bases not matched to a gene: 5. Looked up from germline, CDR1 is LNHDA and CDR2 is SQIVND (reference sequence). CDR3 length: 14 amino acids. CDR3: CASIHRGSNYGYTF. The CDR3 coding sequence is TGTGCCAGTATACACAGGGGCTCTAACTATGGCTACACCTTC.

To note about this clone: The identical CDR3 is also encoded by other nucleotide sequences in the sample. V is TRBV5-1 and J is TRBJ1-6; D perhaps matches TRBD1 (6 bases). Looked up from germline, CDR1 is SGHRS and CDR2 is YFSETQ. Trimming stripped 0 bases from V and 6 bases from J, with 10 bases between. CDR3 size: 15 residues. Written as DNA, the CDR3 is TGCGCCAGCAGCTTGGCCACAGGGCTTAATTCACCCCTCCACTTT. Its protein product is CASSLATGLNSPLHF. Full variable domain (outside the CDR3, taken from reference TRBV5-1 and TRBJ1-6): KAGVTQTPRYLIKTRGQQVTLSCSPISGHRSVSWYQQTPGQGLQFLFEYFSETQRNKGNFPGRFSGRQFSNSRSEMNVSTLELGDSALYLCASSLATGLNSPLHFGNGTRLTVT.

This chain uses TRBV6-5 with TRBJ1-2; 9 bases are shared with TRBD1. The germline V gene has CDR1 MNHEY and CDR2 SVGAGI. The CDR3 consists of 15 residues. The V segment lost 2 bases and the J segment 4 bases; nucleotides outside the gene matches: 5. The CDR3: CASSYGQGTIYGYTF. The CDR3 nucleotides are TGTGCCAGCAGTTACGGACAGGGGACGATCTATGGCTACACCTTC.

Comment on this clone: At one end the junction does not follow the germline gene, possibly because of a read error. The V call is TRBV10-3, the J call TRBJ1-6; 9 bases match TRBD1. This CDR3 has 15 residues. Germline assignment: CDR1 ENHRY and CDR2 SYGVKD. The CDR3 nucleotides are TGTGCCATCAGTGAACGGGACAGGGCTAATTCACCTCTCTACTTT. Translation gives CAISERDRANSPLYF.

The CDR3 nucleotides read TGTGCCAGCAGTTCCTCAGGGCAGCCCCAGCATTTT. Encoded protein: CASSSSGQPQHF. The chain has TRBV27 and TRBJ1-5; D might be TRBD1 (5 bases). There are 12 residues in the CDR3. Trimming shortened V by 4 bases and J by 7 bases, and 8 bases separated the two germline ends. Germline V gene sequence: CDR1 MNHEY, CDR2 SMNVEV (reference sequence).

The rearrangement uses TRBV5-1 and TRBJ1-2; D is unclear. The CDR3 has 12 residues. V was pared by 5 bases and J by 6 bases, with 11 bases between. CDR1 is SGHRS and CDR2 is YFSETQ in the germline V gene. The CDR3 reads CASSSGPHGYTF. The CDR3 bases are TGCGCCAGCAGTTCCGGCCCCCATGGCTACACCTTC.

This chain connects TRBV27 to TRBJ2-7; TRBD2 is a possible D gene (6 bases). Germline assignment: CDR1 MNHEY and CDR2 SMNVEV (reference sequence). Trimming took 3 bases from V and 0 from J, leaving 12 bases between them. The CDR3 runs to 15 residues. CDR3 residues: CASSLGTELSYEQYF. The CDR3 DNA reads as TGTGCCAGCAGTTTGGGGACTGAACTCTCCTACGAGCAGTACTTC.

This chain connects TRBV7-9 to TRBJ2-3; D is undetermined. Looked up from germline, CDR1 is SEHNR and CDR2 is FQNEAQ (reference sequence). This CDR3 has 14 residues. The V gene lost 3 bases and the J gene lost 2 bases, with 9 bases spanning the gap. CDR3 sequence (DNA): TGTGCCAGCAGCTTTTTAGGCCCCACAGATACGCAGTATTTT. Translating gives CASSFLGPTDTQYF.

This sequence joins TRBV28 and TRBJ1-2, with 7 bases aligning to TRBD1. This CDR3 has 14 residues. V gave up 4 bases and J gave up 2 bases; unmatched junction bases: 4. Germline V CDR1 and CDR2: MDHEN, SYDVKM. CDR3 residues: CASSSQGPNYGYTF. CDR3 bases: TGTGCCAGCAGTTCACAGGGGCCGAACTATGGCTACACCTTC.

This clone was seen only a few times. DNA for the CDR3: TGTGCCAGCAGTCTTCGCGGGCACCGGGGGATCTACGAGCAGTACTTC. This sequence encodes CASSLRGHRGIYEQYF. The rearrangement links TRBV27 to TRBJ2-7; perhaps TRBD2 as D (6 bases). The CDR3 contains 16 residues. The V end lost 5 bases, the J end lost 3 bases, and 20 bases lay between the germline ends. Germline V gives CDR1 MNHEY, CDR2 SMNVEV (reference sequence).

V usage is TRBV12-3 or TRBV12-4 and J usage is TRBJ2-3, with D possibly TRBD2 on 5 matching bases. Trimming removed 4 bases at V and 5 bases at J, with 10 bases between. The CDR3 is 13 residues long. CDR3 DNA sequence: TGTGCCAGCAGTTATACACTAGGAGATACGCAGTATTTT. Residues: CASSYTLGDTQYF.

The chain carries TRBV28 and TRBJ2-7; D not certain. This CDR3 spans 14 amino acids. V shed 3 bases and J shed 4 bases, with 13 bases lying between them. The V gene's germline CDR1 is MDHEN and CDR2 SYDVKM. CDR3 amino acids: CASSFAHKLYEQYF. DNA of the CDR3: TGTGCCAGCAGTTTCGCCCACAAACTTTACGAGCAGTACTTC.

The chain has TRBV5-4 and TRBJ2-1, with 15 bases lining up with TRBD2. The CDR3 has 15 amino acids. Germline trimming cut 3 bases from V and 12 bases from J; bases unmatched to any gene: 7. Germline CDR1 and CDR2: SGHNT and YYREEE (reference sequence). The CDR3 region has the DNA TGTGCCAGCAGCTCAGGACTAGCGGGGGGGCGGGGGCAGTTCTTC. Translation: CASSSGLAGGRGQFF.

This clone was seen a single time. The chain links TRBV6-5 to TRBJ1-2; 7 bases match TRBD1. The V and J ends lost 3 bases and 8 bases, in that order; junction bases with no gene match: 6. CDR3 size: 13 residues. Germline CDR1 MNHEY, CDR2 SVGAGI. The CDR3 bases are TGTGCCAGCAGTTATCAGACAGGGAAAGGCTACACCTTC. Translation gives CASSYQTGKGYTF.